This record looks at one T cell receptor (beta chain) sequence and its context. Its specificity is unknown. Using immunoSEQ multiplex PCR, the repertoire was profiled, and TCRdb retains in-frame clones only, with some absent. The table has under 200,000 clones, about 95% seen once; the top ten hold approximately 0.64%. This sample is part of a study of T cell responses to AZD1222 COVID-19 vaccine. About the research overall: Timing groups of about 4 and about 12 weeks for second doses were pooled. Study observations and caveats: Of the AZD1222 recipients, only five to seven were seropositive at baseline. Unmutated variant regions are reportedly targeted by nearly half of spike-specific TCRs.

The CDR3 covers 15 residues. Germline V gene data show CDR1 as SGHRS and CDR2 as YFSETQ. Trimming took 2 bases from V and 0 from J, leaving 12 bases between them. The rearrangement uses TRBV5-1 and TRBJ2-7; possibly TRBD2 for D (6 bases). The specimen was peripheral blood, collected on day 0 of AZD1222 vaccination. This clonotype was obtained from an adult in good health. The CDR3 coding sequence is TGCGCCAGCAGCTTAGGAGGGACCCACTCCTACGAGCAGTACTTC. Encoded protein: CASSLGGTHSYEQYF. The variable domain in full, with the rest retrieved from reference TRBV5-1 and TRBJ2-7, is KAGVTQTPRYLIKTRGQQVTLSCSPISGHRSVSWYQQTPGQGLQFLFEYFSETQRNKGNFPGRFSGRQFSNSRSEMNVSTLELGDSALYLCASSLGGTHSYEQYFGPGTRLTVT.